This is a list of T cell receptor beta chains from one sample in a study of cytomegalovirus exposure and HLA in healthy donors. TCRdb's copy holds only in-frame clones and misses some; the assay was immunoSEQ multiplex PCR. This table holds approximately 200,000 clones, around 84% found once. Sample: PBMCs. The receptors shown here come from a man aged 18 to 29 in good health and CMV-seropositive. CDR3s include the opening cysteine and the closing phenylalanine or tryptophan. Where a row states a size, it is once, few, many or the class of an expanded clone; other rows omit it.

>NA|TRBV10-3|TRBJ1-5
CAISERGARANQPQHF
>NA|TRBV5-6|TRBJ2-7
CASSLQAYYEQYF
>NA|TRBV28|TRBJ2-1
CASATSGRQYNEQFF
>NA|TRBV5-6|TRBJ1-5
CASSLAGSRQPQHF
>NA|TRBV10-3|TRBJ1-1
CAITPGTGSKSFF
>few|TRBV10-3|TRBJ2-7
CATRTSGSAGEQYF
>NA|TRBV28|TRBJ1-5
CASSSTPGPQHF
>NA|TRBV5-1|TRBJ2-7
CASSPRATEQYF
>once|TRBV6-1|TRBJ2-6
CASSVEGAGANVLTF
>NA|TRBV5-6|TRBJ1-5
CASSLAYGDRGRQPQHF
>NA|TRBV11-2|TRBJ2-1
CASSLVLAGGNNEQFF
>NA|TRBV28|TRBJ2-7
CASSLLAGAGPSYEQYF
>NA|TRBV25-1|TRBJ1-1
CASSDEKGVNTEAFF
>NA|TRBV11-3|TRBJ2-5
CASAPGSGETQYF
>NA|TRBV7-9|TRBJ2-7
CASSSRQDSYEQYF
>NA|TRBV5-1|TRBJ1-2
CASGPAGHLRGYTF
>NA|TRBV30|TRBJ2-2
CAWSQGQGDTGELFF
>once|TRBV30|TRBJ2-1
CAWSVLAANEQFF
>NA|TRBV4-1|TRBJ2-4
CASSQDSTSGAKNIQYF
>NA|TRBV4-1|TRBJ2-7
CASSHPGLAYEQYF
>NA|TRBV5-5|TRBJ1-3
CASSPGSVAGNTIYF
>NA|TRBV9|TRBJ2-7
CASSVFDGDEQYF
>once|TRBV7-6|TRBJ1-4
CASKKGTTNEKLFF
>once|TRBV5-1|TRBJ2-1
CASSWGDYNEQFF
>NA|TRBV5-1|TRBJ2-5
CASRGTGEETQYF
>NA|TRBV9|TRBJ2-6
CASTGQRTSGANVLTF
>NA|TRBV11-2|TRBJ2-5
CASSLVGTSGQETQYF
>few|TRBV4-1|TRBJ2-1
CASSQDPTISYNEQFF
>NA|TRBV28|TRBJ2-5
CASSLGARFQYF
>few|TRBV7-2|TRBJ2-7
CASSLGTSGIYEQYF
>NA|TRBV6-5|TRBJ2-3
CASSYSDSPSTDTQYF
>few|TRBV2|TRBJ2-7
CATTRQPYEQYF
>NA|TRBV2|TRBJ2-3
CASSRQANTDTQYF
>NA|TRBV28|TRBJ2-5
CASSPGTGRETQYF
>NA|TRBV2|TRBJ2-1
CASSASHGGEQFF
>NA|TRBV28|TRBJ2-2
CASSLWASGRASGELFF
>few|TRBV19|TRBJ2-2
CASIPSGRANTGELFF
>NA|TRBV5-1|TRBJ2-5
CASSLGLAGIQETQYF
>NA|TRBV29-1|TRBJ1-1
CSGRQGMNTEAFF
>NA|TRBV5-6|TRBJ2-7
CASSLPGAVQQYF
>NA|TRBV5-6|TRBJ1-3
CASSFLFWQSDSGNTIYF
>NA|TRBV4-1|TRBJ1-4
CASSQEGTGGRGEKLFF
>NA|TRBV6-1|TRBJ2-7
CASSFGRLSYEQYF
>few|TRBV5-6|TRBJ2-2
CASSLVPGVDTGELFF
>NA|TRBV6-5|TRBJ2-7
CASSYATGYEQYF
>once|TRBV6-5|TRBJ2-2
CASSFSGSGNTGELFF
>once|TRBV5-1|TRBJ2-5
CASSLRSFQETQYF
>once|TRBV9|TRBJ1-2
CASSVGAGGPGDYGYTF
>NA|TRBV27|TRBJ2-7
CASSLGLNLYEQYF
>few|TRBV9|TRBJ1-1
CASSLRTGTEAFF
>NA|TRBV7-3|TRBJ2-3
CASSLDRVTQYF
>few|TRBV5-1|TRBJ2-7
CASSPGSSYEQYF
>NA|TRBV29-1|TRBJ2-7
CSVAGTSGRKPPYEQYF
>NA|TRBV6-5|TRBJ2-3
CASSYRAPSTDTQYF
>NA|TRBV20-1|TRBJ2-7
CSARQTYEQYF